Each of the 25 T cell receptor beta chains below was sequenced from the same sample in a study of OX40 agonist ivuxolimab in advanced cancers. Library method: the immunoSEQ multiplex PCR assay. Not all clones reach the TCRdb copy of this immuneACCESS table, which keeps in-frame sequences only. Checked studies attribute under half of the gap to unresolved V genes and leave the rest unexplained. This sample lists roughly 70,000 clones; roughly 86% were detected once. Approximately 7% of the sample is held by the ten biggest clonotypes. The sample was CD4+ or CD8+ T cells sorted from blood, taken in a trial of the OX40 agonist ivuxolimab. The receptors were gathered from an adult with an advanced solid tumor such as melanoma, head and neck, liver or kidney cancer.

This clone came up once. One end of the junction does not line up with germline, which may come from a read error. CDR3 region: CASSDSGGAGYGYTF. In DNA form, the CDR3 reads TGTGCCAGCAGTGACTCAGGGGGCGCTGGTTATGGCTACACCTTC. The chain carries TRBV6-6 and TRBJ1-2; TRBD1 matches at 8 bases. Germline CDR1 reads MNHNY; CDR2 reads SVGAGI (reference sequence). CDR3 length: 15 residues.

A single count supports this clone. DNA of the CDR3: TGTGCCAGCAGCCCCGGGCCGGGAGGGACGCAGTATTTT. Translated, it gives CASSPGPGGTQYF. The chain has TRBV6-5 and TRBJ2-3, with TRBD2 identical over 8 bases. V lost 6 bases to trimming and J lost 9 bases; unmatched junction nucleotides: 8. CDR1 and CDR2 (germline): MNHEY, SVGAGI. The CDR3 length is 13 residues.

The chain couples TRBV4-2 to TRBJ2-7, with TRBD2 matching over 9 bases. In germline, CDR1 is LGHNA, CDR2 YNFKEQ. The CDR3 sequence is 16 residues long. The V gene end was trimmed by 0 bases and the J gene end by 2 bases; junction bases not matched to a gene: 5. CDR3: CASSQDLGTSPYEQYF. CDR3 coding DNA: TGTGCCAGCAGCCAAGATCTTGGGACTAGCCCCTACGAGCAGTACTTC.

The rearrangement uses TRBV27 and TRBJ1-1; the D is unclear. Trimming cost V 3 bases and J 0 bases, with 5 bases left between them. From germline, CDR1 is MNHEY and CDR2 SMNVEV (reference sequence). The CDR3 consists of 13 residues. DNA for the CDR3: TGTGCCAGCAGTTTCCTATTGAACACTGAAGCTTTCTTT. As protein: CASSFLLNTEAFF.

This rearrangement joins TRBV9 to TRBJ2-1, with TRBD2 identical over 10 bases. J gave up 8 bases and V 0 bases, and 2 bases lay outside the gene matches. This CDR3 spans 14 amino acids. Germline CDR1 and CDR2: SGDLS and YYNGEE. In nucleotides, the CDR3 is TGTGCCAGCAGCGTAGTAGGACTAGCGGATGAGCAGTTCTTC. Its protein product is CASSVVGLADEQFF.

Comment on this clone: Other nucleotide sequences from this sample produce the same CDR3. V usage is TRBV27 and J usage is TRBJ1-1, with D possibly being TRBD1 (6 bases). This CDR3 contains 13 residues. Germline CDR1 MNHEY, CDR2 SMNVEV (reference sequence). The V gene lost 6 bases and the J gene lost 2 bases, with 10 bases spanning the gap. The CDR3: CASSHRENTEAFF. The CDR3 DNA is TGTGCCAGCAGCCACAGGGAAAACACTGAAGCTTTCTTT.

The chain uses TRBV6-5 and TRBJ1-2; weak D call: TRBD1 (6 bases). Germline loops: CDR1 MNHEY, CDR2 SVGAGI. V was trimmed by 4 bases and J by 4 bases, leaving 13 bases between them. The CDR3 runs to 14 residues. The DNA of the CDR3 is TGTGCCAGCAGTTGGGGGGGGCAGGGCTATGGCTACACCTTC. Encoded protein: CASSWGGQGYGYTF.

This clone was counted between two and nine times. The CDR3 reads CASSLRGDAYNEQFF. DNA for the CDR3: TGTGCCAGCAGCTTACGAGGGGACGCCTACAATGAGCAGTTCTTC. The chain joins TRBV7-3 to TRBJ2-1; D tentatively reads TRBD1 or TRBD2 (5 bases each). The CDR3 has 15 amino acids. Germline V gives CDR1 SGHTA, CDR2 FQGTGA. Trimming stripped 2 bases from V and 2 bases from J, with 10 bases between.

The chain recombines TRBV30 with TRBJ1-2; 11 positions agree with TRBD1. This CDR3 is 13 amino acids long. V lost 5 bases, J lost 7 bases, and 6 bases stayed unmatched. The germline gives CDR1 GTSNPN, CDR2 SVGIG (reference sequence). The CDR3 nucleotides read TGTGCCTGGGGAGGACAGGGGGCTGGTGGCTACACCTTC. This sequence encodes CAWGGQGAGGYTF.

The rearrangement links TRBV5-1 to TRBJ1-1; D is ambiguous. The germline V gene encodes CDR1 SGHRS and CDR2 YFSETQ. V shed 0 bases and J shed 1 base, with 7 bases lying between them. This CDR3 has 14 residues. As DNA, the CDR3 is TGCGCCAGCAGCTTGGTGTATGGGAACACTGAAGCTTTCTTT. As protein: CASSLVYGNTEAFF.

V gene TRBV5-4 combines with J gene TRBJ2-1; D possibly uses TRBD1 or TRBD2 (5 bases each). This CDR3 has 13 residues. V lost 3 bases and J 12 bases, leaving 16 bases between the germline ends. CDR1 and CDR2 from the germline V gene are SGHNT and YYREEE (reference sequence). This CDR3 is CASSWDVEVLQFF. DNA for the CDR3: TGTGCCAGCAGCTGGGACGTAGAGGTGTTGCAGTTCTTC.

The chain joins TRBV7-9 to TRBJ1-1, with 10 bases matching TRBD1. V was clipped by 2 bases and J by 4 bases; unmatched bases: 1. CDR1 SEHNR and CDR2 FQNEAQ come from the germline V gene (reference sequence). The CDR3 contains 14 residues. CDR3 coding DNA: TGTGCCAGCAGCTTAAGGGACAGGGGCACTGAAGCTTTCTTT. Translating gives CASSLRDRGTEAFF.

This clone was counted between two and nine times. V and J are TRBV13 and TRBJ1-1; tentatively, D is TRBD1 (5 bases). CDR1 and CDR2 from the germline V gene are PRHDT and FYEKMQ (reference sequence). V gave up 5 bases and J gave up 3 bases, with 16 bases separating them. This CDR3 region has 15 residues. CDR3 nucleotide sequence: TGTGCCAGCAGCGCCCAGGGTCGTACGGACACTGAAGCTTTCTTT. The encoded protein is CASSAQGRTDTEAFF.

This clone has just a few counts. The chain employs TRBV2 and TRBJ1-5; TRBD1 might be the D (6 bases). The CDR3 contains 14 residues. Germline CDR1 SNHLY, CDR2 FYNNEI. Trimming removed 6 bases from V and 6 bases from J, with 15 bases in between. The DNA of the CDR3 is TGTGCCAGCAGCGAGACAGGAACGGGTCAGCCCCAGCATTTT. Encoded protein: CASSETGTGQPQHF. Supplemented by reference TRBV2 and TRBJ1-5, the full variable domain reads EPEVTQTPSHQVTQMGQEVILRCVPISNHLYFYWYRQILGQKVEFLVSFYNNEISEKSEIFDDQFSVERPDGSNFTLKIRSTKLEDSAMYFCASSETGTGQPQHFGDGTRLSIL.

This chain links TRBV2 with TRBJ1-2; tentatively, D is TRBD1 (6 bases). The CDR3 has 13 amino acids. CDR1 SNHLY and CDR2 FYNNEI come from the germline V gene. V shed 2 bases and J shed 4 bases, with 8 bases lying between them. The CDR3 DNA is TGTGCCAGCAGTGAAACAGGGACCTATGGCTACACCTTC. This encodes CASSETGTYGYTF.

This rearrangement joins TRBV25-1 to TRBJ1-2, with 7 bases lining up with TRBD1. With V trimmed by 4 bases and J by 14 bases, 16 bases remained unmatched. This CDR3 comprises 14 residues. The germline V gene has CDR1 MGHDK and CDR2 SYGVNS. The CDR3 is CASSAQGGPPLSTF. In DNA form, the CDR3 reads TGTGCCAGCAGTGCCCAGGGGGGCCCTCCCCTGAGTACCTTC.

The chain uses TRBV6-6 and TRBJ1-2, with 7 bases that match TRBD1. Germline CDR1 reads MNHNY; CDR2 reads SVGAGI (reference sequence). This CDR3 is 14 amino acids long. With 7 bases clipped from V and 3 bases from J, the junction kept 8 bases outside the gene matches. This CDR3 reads CASITTGTDYGYTF. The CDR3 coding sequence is TGTGCCAGCATCACGACCGGGACAGACTATGGCTACACCTTC.

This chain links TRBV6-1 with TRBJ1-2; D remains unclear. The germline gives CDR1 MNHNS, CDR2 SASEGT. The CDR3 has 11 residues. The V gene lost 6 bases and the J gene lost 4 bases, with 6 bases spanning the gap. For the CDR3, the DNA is TGTGCCAGCAGCGTGGCCTATGGCTACACCTTC. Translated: CASSVAYGYTF.

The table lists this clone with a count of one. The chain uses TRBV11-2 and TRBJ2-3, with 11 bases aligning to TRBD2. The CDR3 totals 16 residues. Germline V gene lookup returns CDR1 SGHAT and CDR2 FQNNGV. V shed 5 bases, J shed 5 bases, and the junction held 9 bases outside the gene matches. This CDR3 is CASSPTSGGRGDTQYF. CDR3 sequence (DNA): TGTGCCAGCAGCCCAACTAGCGGGGGCCGAGGAGATACGCAGTATTTT.

CDR3 nucleotide sequence: TGTGCCTGGGGGGGACAGGGGGCCCAGCCCCAGCATTTT. Protein product: CAWGGQGAQPQHF. The chain carries TRBV30 and TRBJ1-5; 12 bases match TRBD1. The CDR3 runs to 13 residues. V was clipped by 5 bases and J by 7 bases; unmatched bases: 3. Per germline, CDR1 GTSNPN and CDR2 SVGIG (reference sequence).

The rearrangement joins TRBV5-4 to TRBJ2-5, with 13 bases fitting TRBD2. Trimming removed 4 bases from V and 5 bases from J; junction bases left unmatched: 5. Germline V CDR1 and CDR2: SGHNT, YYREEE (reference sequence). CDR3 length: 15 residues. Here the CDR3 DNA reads TGTGCCAGCAGCCGGGGGACTAGCGGGGAGGAGACCCAGTACTTC. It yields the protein CASSRGTSGEETQYF.

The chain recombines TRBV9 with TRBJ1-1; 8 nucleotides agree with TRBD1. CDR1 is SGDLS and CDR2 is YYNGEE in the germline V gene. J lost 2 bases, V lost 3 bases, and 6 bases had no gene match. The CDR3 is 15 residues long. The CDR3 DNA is TGTGCCAGCAGCGGAAAGACAGGGGCAAACACTGAAGCTTTCTTT. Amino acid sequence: CASSGKTGANTEAFF.

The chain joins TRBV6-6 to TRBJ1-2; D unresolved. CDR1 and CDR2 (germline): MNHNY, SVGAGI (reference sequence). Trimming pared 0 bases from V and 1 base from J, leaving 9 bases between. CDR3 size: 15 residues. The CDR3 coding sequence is TGTGCCAGCAGTTACTCTGGACGGAGTAACTATGGCTACACCTTC. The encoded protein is CASSYSGRSNYGYTF.

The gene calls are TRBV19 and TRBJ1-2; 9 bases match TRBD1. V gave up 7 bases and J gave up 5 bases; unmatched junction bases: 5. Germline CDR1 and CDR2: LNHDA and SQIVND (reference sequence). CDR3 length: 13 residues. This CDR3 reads CASMGQGGYGYTF. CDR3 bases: TGTGCCAGTATGGGACAGGGCGGGTATGGCTACACCTTC.

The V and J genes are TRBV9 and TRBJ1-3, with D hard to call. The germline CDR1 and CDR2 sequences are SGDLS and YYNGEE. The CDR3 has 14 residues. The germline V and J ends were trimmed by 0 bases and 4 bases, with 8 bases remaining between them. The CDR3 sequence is CASSVGGRGNTIYF. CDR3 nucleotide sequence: TGTGCCAGCAGCGTAGGAGGGAGGGGAAACACCATATATTTT.